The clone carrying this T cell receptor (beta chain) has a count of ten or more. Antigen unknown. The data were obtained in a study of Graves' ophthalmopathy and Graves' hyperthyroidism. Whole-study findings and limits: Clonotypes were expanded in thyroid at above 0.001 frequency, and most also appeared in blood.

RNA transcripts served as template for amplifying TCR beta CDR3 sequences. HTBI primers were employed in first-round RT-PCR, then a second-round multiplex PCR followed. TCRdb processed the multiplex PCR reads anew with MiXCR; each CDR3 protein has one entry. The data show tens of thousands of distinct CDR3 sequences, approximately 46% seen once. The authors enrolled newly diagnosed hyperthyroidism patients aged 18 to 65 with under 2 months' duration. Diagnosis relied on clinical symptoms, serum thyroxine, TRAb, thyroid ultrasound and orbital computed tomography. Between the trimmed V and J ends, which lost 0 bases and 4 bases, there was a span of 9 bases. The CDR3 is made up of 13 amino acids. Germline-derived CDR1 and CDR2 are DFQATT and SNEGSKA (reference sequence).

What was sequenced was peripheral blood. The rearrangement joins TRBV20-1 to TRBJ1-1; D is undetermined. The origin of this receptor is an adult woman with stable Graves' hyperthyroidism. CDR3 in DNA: TGCAGTGCTAGAGATTATGTGAGCACTGAAGCTTTCTTT. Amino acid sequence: CSARDYVSTEAFF.